This is a list of T cell receptor beta chains from one sample in a study of T cell responses to AZD1222 COVID-19 vaccine. Here immunoSEQ multiplex PCR was the method, and the copy in TCRdb shows in-frame clones only, minus some. The sample holds roughly 140,000 clones, around nine tenths seen once. Here the sequenced sample was peripheral blood, taken on day 0 of AZD1222 vaccination. The receptor set was obtained from an adult in good health. Both conserved end residues are part of each CDR3. Each record gives: J gene, V gene, D gene, CDR3 protein, CDR3 DNA. D genes are given only for firm matches.

TRBJ1-5,TRBV5-3,.,CASRHQPQHF,TGTGCCAGTCGACATCAGCCCCAGCATTTT
TRBJ2-3,TRBV4-3,.,CASSQEGRGGGTDTQYF,TGCGCCAGCAGCCAAGAGGGCAGGGGAGGTGGCACAGATACGCAGTATTTT
TRBJ2-3,TRBV5-1,TRBD1,CASSLATGAVTDTQYF,TGCGCCAGCAGCTTGGCGACAGGGGCTGTAACAGATACGCAGTATTTT
TRBJ1-2,TRBV28,TRBD1,CASGDRRNYGYTF,TGTGCCAGCGGGGACAGGCGTAACTATGGCTACACCTTC
TRBJ1-1,TRBV23-1,.,CASSRTRRGTEAFF,TGCGCCAGCAGCCGAACCCGGCGGGGCACTGAAGCTTTCTTT
TRBJ2-7,TRBV5-1,.,CASSLGAGGSEQYF,TGCGCCAGCAGCTTGGGAGCAGGGGGGTCCGAGCAGTACTTC
TRBJ2-5,TRBV5-1,.,CASSGGGETQYF,TGCGCCAGCAGCGGGGGCGGTGAGACCCAGTACTTC
TRBJ1-1,TRBV29-1,.,CSVRLREAFF,TGCAGCGTACGACTTAGGGAAGCTTTCTTT
TRBJ2-1,TRBV25-1,.,CASSQSGSYNEQFF,TGTGCCAGCAGTCAGTCAGGGTCCTACAATGAGCAGTTCTTC
TRBJ1-5,TRBV11-2,TRBD1,CASSSTGGKYQPQHF,TGTGCCAGCAGCTCGACAGGGGGCAAGTATCAGCCCCAGCATTTT
TRBJ1-6,TRBV5-4,.,CASSLGDRATPLHF,TGTGCCAGCAGCTTGGGGGACCGGGCCACACCCCTCCACTTT
TRBJ1-6,TRBV9,TRBD1,CASSRTGTGYNSPLHF,TGTGCCAGCAGCCGAACCGGGACAGGCTATAATTCACCCCTCCACTTT
TRBJ1-5,TRBV5-1,.,CASSLGSNQPQHF,TGCGCCAGCAGCTTGGGCAGTAATCAGCCCCAGCATTTT
TRBJ1-6,TRBV6-2/TRBV6-3,.,CASSYSIRDIPLHF,TGTGCCAGCAGTTACTCGATCCGTGACATACCCCTCCACTTT
TRBJ1-4,TRBV19,TRBD1,CATTPRDRGLEKLFF,TGTGCCACAACGCCTCGGGACAGGGGGCTTGAAAAACTGTTTTTT
TRBJ2-2,TRBV29-1,.,CSVGENTGELFF,TGCAGCGTTGGAGAGAACACCGGGGAGCTGTTTTTT
TRBJ2-1,TRBV18,.,CASSPRPGIYNEQFF,TGTGCCAGCTCACCAAGGCCAGGGATCTACAATGAGCAGTTCTTC
TRBJ2-6,TRBV27,TRBD1,CASSGTVGANVLTF,TGTGCCAGCAGTGGGACAGTTGGGGCCAACGTCCTGACTTTC